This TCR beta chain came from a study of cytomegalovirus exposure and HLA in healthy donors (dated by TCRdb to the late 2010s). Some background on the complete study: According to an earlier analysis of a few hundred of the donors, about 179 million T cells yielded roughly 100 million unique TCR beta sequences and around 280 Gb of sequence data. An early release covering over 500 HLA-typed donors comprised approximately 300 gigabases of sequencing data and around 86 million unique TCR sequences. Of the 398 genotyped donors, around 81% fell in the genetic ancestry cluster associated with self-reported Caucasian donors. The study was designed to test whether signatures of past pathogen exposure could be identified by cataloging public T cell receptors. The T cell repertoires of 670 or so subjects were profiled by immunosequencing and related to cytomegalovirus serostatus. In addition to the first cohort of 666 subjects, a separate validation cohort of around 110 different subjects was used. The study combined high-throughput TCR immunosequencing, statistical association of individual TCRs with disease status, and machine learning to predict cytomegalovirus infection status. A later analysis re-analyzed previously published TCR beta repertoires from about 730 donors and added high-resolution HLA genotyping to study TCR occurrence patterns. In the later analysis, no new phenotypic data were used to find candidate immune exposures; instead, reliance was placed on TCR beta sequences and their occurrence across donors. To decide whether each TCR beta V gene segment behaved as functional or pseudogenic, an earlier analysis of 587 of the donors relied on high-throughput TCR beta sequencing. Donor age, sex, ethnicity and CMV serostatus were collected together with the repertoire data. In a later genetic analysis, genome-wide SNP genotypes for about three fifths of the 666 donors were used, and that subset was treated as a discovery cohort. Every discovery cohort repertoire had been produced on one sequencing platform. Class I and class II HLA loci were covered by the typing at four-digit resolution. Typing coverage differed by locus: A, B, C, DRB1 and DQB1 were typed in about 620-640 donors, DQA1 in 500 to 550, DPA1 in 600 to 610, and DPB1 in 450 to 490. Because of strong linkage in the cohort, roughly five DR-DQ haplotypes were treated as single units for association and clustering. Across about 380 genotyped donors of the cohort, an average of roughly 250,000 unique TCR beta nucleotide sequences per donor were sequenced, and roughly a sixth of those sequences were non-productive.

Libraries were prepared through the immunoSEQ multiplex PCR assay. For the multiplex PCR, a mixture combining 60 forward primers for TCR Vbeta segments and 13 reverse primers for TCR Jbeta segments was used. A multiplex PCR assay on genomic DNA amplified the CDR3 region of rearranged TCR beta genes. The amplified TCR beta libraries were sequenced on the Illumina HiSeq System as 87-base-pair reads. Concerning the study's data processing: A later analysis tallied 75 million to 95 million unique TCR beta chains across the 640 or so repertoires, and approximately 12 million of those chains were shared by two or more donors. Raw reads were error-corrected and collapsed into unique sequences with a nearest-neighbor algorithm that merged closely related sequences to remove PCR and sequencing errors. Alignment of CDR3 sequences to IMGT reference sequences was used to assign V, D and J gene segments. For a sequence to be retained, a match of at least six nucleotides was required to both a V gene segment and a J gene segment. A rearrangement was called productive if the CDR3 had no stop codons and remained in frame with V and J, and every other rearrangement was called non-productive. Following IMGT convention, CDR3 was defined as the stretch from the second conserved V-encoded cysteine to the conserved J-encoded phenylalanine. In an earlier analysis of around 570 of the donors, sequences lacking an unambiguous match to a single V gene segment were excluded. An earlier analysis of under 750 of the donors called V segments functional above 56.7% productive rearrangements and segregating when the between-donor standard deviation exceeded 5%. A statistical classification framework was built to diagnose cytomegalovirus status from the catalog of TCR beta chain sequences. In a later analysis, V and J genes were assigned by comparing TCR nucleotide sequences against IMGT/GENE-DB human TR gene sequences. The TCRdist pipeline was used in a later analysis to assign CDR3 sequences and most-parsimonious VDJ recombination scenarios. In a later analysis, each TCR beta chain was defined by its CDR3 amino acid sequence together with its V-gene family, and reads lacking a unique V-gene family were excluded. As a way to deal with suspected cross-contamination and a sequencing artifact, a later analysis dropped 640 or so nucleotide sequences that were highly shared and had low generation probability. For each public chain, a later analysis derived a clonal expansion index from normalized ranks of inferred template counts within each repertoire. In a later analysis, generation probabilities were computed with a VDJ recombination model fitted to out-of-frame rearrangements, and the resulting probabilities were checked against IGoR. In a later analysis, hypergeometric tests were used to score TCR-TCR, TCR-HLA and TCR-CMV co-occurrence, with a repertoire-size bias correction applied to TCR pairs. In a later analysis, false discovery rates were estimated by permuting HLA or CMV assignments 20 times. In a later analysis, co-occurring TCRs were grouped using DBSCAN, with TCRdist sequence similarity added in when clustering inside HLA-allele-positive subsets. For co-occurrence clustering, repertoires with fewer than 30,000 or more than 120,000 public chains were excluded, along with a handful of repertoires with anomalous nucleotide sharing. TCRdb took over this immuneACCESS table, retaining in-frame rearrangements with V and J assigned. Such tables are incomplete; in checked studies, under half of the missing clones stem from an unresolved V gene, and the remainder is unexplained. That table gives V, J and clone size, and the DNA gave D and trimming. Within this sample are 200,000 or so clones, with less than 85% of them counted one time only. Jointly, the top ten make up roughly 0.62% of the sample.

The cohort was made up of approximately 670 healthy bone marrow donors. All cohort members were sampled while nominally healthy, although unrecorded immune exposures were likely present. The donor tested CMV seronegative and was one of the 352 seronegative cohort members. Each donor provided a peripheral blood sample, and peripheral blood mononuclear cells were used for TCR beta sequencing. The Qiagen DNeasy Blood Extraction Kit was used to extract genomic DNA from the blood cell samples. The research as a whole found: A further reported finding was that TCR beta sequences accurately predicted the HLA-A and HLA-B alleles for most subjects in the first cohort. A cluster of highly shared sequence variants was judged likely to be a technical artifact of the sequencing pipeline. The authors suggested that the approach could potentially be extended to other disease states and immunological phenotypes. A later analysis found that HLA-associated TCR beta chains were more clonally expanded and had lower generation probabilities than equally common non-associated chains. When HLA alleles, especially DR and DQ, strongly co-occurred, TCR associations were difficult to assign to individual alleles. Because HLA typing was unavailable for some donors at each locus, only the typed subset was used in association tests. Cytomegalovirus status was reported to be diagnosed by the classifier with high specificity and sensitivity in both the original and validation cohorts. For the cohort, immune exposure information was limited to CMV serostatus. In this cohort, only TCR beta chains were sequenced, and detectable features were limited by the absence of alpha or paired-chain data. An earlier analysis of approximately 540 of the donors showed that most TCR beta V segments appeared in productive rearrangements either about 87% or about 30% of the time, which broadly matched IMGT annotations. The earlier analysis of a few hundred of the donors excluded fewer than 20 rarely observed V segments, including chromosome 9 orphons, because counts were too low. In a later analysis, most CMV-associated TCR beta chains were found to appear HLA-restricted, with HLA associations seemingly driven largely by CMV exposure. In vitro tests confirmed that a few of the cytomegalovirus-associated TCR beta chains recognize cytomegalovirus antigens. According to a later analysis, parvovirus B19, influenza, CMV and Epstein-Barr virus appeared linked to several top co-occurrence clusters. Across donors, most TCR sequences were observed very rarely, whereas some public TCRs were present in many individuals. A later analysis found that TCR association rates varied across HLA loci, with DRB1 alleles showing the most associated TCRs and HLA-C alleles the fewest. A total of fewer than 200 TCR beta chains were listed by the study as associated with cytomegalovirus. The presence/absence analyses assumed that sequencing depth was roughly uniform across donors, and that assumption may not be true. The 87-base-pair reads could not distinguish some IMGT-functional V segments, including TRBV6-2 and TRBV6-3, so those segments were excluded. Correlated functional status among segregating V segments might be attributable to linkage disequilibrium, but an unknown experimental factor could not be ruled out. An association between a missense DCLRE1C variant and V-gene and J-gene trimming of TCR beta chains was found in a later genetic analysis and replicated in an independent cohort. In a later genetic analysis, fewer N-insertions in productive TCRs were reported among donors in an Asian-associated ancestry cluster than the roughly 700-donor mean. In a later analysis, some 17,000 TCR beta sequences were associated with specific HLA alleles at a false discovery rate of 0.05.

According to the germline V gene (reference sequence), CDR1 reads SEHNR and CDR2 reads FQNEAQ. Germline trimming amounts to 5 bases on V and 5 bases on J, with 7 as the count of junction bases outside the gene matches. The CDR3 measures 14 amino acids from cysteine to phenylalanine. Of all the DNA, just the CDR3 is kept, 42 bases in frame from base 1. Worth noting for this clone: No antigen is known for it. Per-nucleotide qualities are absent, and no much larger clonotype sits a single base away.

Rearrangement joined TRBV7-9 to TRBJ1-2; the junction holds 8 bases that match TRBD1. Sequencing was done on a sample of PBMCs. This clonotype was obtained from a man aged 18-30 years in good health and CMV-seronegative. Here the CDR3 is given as CASSAGQALYGYTF. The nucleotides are TGTGCCAGCAGCGCGGGACAGGCACTTTATGGCTACACCTTC.